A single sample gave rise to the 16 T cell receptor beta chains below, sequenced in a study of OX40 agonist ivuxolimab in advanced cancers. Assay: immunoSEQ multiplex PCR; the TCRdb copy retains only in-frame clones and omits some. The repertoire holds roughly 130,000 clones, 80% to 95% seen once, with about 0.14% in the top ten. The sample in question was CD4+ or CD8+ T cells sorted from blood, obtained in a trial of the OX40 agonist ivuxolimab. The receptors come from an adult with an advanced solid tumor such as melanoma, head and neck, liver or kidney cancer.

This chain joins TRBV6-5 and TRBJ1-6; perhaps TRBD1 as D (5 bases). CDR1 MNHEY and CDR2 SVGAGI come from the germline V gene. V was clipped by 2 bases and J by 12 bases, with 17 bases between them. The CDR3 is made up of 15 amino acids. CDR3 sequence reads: CASSYRKDTGLPLHF. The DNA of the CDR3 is TGTGCCAGCAGTTACAGGAAGGACACGGGTTTACCCCTCCACTTT.

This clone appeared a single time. DNA of the CDR3: TGTGCCAGCAGCCTAGATCTCATGAACACTGAAGCTTTCTTT. Residues: CASSLDLMNTEAFF. The chain joins TRBV7-9 to TRBJ1-1; the D is unclear. Germline V gene data show CDR1 as SEHNR and CDR2 as FQNEAQ (reference sequence). The CDR3 is 14 amino acids. V lost 5 bases and J 0 bases, leaving 10 bases between the germline ends.

The CDR3 bases are TGTGCCAGCAGCCAAGCCGATACCCGCACAGATACGCAGTATTTT. Protein sequence: CASSQADTRTDTQYF. J is TRBJ2-3 and V is TRBV4-2; no firm D call. CDR3 length equals 15 residues. Germline values: CDR1 LGHNA, CDR2 YNFKEQ. Deletions cut 1 base from V and 1 base from J, with 9 bases between.

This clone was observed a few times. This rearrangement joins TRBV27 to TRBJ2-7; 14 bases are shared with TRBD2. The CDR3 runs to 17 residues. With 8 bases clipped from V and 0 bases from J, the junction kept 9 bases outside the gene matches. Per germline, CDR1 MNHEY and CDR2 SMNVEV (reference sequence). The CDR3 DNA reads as TGTGCCAGCGGACCGATGGGACTAGCGGGGGCCTCCTACGAGCAGTACTTC. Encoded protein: CASGPMGLAGASYEQYF.

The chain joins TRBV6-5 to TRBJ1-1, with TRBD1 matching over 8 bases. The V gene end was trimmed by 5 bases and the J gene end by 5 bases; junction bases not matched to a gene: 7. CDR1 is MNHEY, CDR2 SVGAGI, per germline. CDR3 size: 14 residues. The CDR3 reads CASSQDRGLTEAFF. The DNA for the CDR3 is TGTGCCAGCAGTCAAGACAGGGGCTTAACTGAAGCTTTCTTT.

CDR3 in amino acids: CASSEKGLGYNEQFF. The CDR3 nucleotides are TGTGCCAGCAGTGAAAAGGGACTAGGGTACAATGAGCAGTTCTTC. The V gene is TRBV6-1, the J gene TRBJ2-1, with TRBD2 matching 8 bases. The V gene's germline CDR1 is MNHNS and CDR2 SASEGT. CDR3 length equals 15 residues. Trimming took 2 bases from V and 4 from J; bases not matched to a gene: 4.

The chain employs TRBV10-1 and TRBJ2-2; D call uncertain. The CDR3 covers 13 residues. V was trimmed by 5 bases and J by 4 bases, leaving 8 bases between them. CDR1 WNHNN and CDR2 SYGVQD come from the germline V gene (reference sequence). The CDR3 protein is CASSHPVTGELFF. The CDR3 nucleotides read TGCGCCAGCAGTCACCCAGTCACCGGGGAGCTGTTTTTT.

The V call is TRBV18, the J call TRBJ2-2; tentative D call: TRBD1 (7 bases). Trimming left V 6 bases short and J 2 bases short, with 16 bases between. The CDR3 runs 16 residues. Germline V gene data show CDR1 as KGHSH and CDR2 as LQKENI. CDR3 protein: CASSPRGTDNTGELFF. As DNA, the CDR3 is TGTGCCAGCTCCCCCCGCGGGACAGACAACACCGGGGAGCTGTTTTTT.

The CDR3 sequence: CASSRTGNEQYF. The CDR3 bases are TGTGCCAGCAGTCGTACAGGAAACGAGCAGTACTTC. The V and J genes are TRBV6-6 and TRBJ2-7; a weak D match, TRBD1 (5 bases). This CDR3 has 12 residues. Deletions cut 5 bases from V and 5 bases from J, with 10 bases between. Per the germline V gene, CDR1 is MNHNY and CDR2 is SVGAGI (reference sequence).

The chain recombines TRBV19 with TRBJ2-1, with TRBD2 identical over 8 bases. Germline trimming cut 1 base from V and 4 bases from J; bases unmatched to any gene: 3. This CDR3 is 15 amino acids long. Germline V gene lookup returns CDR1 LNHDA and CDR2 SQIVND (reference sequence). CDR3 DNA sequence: TGTGCCAGTAGTATAGCGGGAGGGTCTTACAATGAGCAGTTCTTC. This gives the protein CASSIAGGSYNEQFF.

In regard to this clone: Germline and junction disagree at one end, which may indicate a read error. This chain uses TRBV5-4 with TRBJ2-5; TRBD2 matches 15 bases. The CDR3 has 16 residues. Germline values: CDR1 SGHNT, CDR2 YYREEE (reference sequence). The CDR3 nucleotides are TGTGCCACCAGCCTTGGGACTAGCGGGAGGAGGGAGACCCAGTACTTC. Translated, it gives CATSLGTSGRRETQYF.

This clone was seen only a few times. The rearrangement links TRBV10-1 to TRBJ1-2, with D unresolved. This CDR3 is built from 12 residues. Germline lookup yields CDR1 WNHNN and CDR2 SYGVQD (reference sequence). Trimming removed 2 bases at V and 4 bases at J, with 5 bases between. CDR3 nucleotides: TGCGCCAGCAGTGAGGGCAGCTATGGCTACACCTTC. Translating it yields CASSEGSYGYTF.

The CDR3 nucleotides read TGCGCCAGCACTCTCCAGGGACTTGGGTGGGAGACCCAGTACTTC. Translating it yields CASTLQGLGWETQYF. V and J are TRBV10-1 and TRBJ2-5; maybe TRBD2 (6 bases). V lost 7 bases and J 5 bases, leaving 20 bases between the germline ends. The CDR3 contains 15 residues. CDR1 and CDR2 from the germline V gene are WNHNN and SYGVQD (reference sequence).

CDR3 protein: CASRRNQENTIYF. DNA of the CDR3: TGTGCCAGCAGAAGGAATCAGGAAAACACCATATATTTT. The V gene is TRBV6-5, the J gene TRBJ1-3; D not resolved. This CDR3 is built from 13 residues. The germline V and J ends were trimmed by 6 bases and 6 bases, with 12 bases remaining between them. Germline V lookup: CDR1 MNHEY, CDR2 SVGAGI.

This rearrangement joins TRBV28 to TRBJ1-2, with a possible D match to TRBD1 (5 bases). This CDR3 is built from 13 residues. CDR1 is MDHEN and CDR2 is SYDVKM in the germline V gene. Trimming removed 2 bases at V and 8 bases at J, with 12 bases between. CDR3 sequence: CASSLRQRKGYTF. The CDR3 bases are TGTGCCAGCAGTTTAAGACAGAGGAAAGGCTACACCTTC.

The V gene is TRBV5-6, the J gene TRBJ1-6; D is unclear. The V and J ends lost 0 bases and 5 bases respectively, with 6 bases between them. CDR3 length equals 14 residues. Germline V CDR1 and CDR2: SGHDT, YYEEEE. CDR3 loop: CASSLAHHNSPLHF. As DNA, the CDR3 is TGTGCCAGCAGCTTGGCTCATCATAATTCACCCCTCCACTTT.